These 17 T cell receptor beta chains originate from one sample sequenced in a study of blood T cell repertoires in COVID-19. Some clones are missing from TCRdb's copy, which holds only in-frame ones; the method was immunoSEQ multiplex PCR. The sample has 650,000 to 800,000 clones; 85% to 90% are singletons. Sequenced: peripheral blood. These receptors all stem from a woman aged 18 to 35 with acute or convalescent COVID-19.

The CDR3 protein is CASSVDLGGTAFF. CDR3 bases: TGTGCCAGCAGCGTAGATTTGGGGGGGACAGCTTTCTTT. The chain uses TRBV9 and TRBJ1-1; perhaps TRBD1 as D (5 bases). The germline V gene encodes CDR1 SGDLS and CDR2 YYNGEE. Trimming pared 0 bases from V and 10 bases from J, leaving 13 bases between. This CDR3 is built from 13 residues.

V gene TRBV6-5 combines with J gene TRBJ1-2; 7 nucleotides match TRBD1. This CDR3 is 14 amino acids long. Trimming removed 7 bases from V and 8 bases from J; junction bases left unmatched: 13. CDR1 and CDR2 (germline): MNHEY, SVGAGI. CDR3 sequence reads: CASTQGGGWDGYTF. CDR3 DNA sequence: TGTGCCAGCACCCAAGGAGGGGGCTGGGACGGCTACACCTTC.

The CDR3 sequence is CASSFDRANTGELFF. The CDR3 DNA reads TGTGCCAGCAGCTTTGACAGGGCAAACACCGGGGAGCTGTTTTTT. The rearrangement joins TRBV11-2 to TRBJ2-2, with 7 bases identical to TRBD1. CDR3 size: 15 residues. Germline-derived CDR1 and CDR2 are SGHAT and FQNNGV. Unmatched junction bases numbered 3, after V lost 3 bases and J lost 2 bases.

DNA of the CDR3: TGTGCCAGCAGTTACTCGTGGGGGGATCAGCCCCAGCATTTT. Its protein product is CASSYSWGDQPQHF. V and J are TRBV6-5 and TRBJ1-5, with a weak D call TRBD1 (5 bases). The V end was cut by 0 bases, the J end by 5 bases, with 8 bases between. There are 14 residues in the CDR3. The V gene's germline CDR1 is MNHEY and CDR2 SVGAGI.

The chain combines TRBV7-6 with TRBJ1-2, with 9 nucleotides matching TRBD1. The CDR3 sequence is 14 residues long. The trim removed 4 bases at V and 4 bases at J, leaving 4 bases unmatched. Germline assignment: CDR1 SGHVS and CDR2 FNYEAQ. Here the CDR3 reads CASSSSTGGYGYTF. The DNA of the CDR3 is TGTGCCAGCAGCTCCTCGACAGGGGGCTATGGCTACACCTTC. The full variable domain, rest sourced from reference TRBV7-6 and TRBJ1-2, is GAGVSQSPRYKVTKRGQDVALRCDPISGHVSLYWYRQALGQGPEFLTYFNYEAQQDKSGLPNDRFSAERPEGSISTLTIQRTEQRDSAMYRCASSSSTGGYGYTFGSGTRLTVV.

CDR3 sequence (DNA): TGTGCCAGCAGCCTTAGCGGGTCGACAGATACGCAGTATTTT. This sequence encodes CASSLSGSTDTQYF. V is TRBV11-3 and J is TRBJ2-3, with TRBD2 identical over 7 bases. V trimming: 5 bases; J trimming: 3 bases; junction bases outside the gene matches: 5. This CDR3 has 14 amino acids. Per germline, CDR1 SGHNT and CDR2 YENEEA.

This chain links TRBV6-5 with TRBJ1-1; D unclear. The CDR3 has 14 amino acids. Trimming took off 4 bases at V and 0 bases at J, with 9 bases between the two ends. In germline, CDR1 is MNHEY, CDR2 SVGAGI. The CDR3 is CASSSRIMNTEAFF. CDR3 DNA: TGTGCCAGCAGTTCCAGAATCATGAACACTGAAGCTTTCTTT.

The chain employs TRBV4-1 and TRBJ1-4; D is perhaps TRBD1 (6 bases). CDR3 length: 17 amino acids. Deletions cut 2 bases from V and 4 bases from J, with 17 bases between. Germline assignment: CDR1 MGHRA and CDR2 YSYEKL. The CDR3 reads CASSQKKRTVRNEKLFF. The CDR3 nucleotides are TGCGCCAGCAGCCAAAAGAAGCGGACAGTCCGTAATGAAAAACTGTTTTTT.

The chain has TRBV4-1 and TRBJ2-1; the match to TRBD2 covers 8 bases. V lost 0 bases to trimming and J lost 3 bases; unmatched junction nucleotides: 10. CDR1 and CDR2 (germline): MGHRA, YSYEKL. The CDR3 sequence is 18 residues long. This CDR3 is CASSQDHPRAGGYNEQFF. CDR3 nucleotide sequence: TGCGCCAGCAGCCAAGACCACCCTCGGGCGGGGGGCTACAATGAGCAGTTCTTC.

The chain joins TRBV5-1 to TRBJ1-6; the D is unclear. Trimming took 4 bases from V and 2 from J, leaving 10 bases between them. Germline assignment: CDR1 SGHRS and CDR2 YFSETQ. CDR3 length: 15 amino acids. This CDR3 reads CASSPAVPYNSPLHF. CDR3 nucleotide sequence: TGCGCCAGCAGCCCAGCGGTGCCCTATAATTCACCCCTCCACTTT.

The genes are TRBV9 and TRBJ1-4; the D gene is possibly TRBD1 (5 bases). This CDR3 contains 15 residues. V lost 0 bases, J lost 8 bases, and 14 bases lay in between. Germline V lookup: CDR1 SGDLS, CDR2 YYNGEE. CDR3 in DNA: TGTGCCAGCAGCGTAGAGGGGTCAGGGTACGAAAAACTGTTTTTT. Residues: CASSVEGSGYEKLFF.

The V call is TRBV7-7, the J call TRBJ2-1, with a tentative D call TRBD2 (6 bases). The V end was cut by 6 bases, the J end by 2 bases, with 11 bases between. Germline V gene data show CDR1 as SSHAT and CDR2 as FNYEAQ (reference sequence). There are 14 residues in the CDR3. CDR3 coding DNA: TGTGCCAGCAGGCGCGGGGAAGCCTACAATGAGCAGTTCTTC. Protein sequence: CASRRGEAYNEQFF.

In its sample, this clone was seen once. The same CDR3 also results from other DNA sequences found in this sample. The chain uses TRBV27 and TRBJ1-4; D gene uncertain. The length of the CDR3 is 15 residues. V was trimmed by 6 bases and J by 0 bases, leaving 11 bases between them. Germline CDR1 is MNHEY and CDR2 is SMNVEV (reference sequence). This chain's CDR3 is CASSSRRATNEKLFF. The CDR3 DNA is TGTGCCAGCAGCTCGAGGAGGGCAACTAATGAAAAACTGTTTTTT.

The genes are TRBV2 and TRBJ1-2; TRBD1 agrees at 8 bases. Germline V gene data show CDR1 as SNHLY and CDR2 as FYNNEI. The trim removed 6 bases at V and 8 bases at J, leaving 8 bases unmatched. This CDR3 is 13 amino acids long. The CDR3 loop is CASSDQGARGYTF. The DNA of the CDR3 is TGTGCCAGCAGCGACCAGGGGGCCCGAGGCTACACCTTC.

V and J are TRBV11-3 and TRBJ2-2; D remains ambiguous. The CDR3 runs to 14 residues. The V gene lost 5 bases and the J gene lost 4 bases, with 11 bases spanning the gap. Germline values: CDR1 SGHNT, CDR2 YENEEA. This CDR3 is CASSLLWSTGELFF. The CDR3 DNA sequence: TGTGCCAGCAGCCTCCTATGGTCCACCGGGGAGCTGTTTTTT.

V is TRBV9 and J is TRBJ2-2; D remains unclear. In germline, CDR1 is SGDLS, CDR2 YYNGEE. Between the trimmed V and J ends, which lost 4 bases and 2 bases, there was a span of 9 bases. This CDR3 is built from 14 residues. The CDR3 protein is CASSLDTNTGELFF. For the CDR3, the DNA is TGTGCCAGCAGCCTCGACACCAACACCGGGGAGCTGTTTTTT.

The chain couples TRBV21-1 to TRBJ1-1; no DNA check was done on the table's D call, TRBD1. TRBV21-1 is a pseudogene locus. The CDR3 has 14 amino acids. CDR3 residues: CASSGQAINTEAFF. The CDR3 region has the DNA TGTGCCAGCAGCGGACAGGCCATAAACACTGAAGCTTTCTTT.